This T cell receptor (beta chain) was sequenced for a study of tumour-infiltrating T cells in Burkitt lymphoma. At the level of the study: Productive clonality predicted overall and progression-free survival.

The length of the CDR3 is 14 residues. Germline-derived CDR1 and CDR2 are MNHNY and SVGAGI (reference sequence). V gave up 7 bases and J gave up 12 bases; unmatched junction bases: 10. This clone was seen just once. Some clones are missing from TCRdb's copy, which holds only in-frame ones; the method was immunoSEQ multiplex PCR. The data contain thousands of clones, less than 75% of them singletons. J is TRBJ1-6 and V is TRBV6-6; 9 bases agree with TRBD1. The sequenced material came from tumor tissue. This clonotype was sampled from a human donor with diffuse large B-cell lymphoma. As DNA, the CDR3 is TGTGCCAGCACGATGCCGGGACAGGGAGGACCCCTCCACTTT. Its protein product is CASTMPGQGGPLHF.